This TCR beta chain was found in a study of blood T cell repertoires in COVID-19. At the level of the study: Researchers got acute and convalescent COVID-19 samples from the United States, Italy and Spain. Sample material is recorded as cDNA or gDNA derived from T cells, B-cell-depleted T cells, or PBMCs.

CDR3 length: 15 residues. V dropped 4 bases and J dropped 4; count of bases not matched to a gene: 7. CDR1 MGHRA and CDR2 YSYEKL come from the germline V gene. As originally analysed: Amplification of reference gene primers was used by the study to estimate nucleated cell counts. Here immunoSEQ multiplex PCR was the method, and the copy in TCRdb shows in-frame clones only, minus some. That table supplies the V and J calls and clone size; D and trimming were determined from the DNA. Of tens of thousands of clones in the sample, approximately 85% were seen once. The chain employs TRBV4-1 and TRBJ2-1; 7 bases align to TRBD1. Input material: peripheral blood. This TCR came from a man in his sixties with acute or convalescent COVID-19. The CDR3 region is CASSRVRDSYNEQFF. The DNA of the CDR3 is TGCGCCAGCAGCCGGGTCCGGGACAGTTACAATGAGCAGTTCTTC.